This TCR beta chain is drawn from a study of blood T cell repertoires in COVID-19. Authors' analysis steps: Nucleated cell number was recorded as an estimate derived from reference gene primer amplification. Clones were sequenced by immunoSEQ multiplex PCR, and TCRdb holds only the in-frame ones, with some missing. The D gene and trimming were derived from the DNA, and the V and J assignments and clone size from that table. Here the sample spans around 260,000 clones, around nine tenths being singletons. This CDR3 spans 16 amino acids. Looked up from germline, CDR1 is SGHDT and CDR2 is YYEEEE. This clone was seen just once. Germline and junction disagree at one end, which may indicate a read error.

The sequenced material came from peripheral blood. The rearrangement uses TRBV5-6 and TRBJ2-3, with 7 bases matching TRBD1. The clonotype originates from a man aged 40-50 years who had recovered from COVID-19. The CDR3 is CASTLLARGIGNTQYF. The DNA for the CDR3 is TGTGCCAGCACCTTGTTAGCCAGGGGGATAGGAAATACGCAGTATTTT.